The present T cell receptor (beta chain) was sequenced within a study of T cell responses to AZD1222 COVID-19 vaccine (dated by TCRdb to about 2021). In the study overall: Because spike-specific TCR depth and breadth did not differ between the two schedules, AZD1222 recipients who got a second dose at roughly 4 weeks were pooled with those who got a second dose at roughly 12 weeks. A total of over 230 trial participants underwent TCR sequencing, of whom 200 to 220 had received two doses of AZD1222 and 26 had received two doses of the MenACWY control vaccine. Trial participants were enrolled into age subgroups of 18-55, 56-69 and 70-plus years, which contained roughly 140, 27 and 60 TCR-sequenced participants, respectively.

Findings and caveats that apply to the study as a whole: Participants were mostly white British, with more females than males. The authors suggested clonal diversity may have been underestimated. Conclusions about previously exposed vaccinees were limited because only six or seven AZD1222 recipients were SARS-CoV-2 seropositive at baseline. Reportedly, close to half of the unique spike-specific TCRs recognized epitopes lying outside the regions that are mutated in the B.1.351 and B.1.1.7 variants. The whole spike protein was spanned by vaccine-associated CD4 TCRs, and dominant responses were seen in regions 160-218 and 743-854. After two AZD1222 doses, spike-specific TCR breadth and depth were significantly higher than at day 0 and than in MenACWY recipients. The 56-69-year group was small, and its depth increase did not reach significance, likely because of low power. Because no day 14 peak-response samples were available, repertoires were characterized only after the peak T cell response.

At the junction V is shortened by 1 base and J by 1 base, with 17 bases in between. From a lookup of the germline V gene, CDR1 and CDR2 are MDHEN and SYDVKM. Counted from cysteine to phenylalanine, this CDR3 has 18 amino acids. The CDR3 DNA has 54 bases and is translated from base 1. The CDR3 regions of human TCRbeta chains were analyzed by immunosequencing. From the authors' description of their analysis: TCRs in the repertoires were matched against a reference library of SARS-CoV-2-specific TCRs that had been generated with the MIRA antigen-specificity platform. Breadth was defined as the fraction of unique TCRs that were SARS-CoV-2-associated. Depth was defined as the fraction of total T cells that were SARS-CoV-2-associated. Using the MIRA data, each spike-specific TCR was assigned both to the spike region to which the TCR was reactive and to a CD4 or CD8 class. Log10-transformed breadth and depth values were compared by one-way ANOVA with Sidak's multiple comparisons tests. The table comes from immuneACCESS by way of TCRdb, which keeps in-frame sequences with V and J called. Part of the clones is missing from these tables; in studies checked, under half for an unresolved V gene and the rest for unknown reasons. The V and J calls and clone size come from that table; D and trimming were worked out from the DNA. The sample contains tens of thousands of clones, 85% to 90% of them found a single time. Around 7% of the sample is taken by the ten largest.

This clone occurred a few times. Its recognized antigen is unknown. No much larger clonotype is one base removed from it; base qualities were not supplied. What this sample's time point label stands for: baseline before first vaccination. Vaccinee samples were obtained from the UK trials COV001 and COV002, which included a single-blind randomized controlled phase 2/3 trial of AZD1222 (ChAdOx1 nCoV-19) in healthy adults. For TCRbeta chain sequencing, PBMC samples were collected from trial participants at day 0 and at day 28 after the second dose. The TCR was taken from an adult in good health. The rearranged segments are TRBV28 and TRBJ1-3; a tentative D match to TRBD1 spans 6 bases. This specimen was peripheral blood, taken on day 0 of AZD1222 vaccination. CDR3 reads: CASSLLIGRGPSGNTIYF. Here is the DNA: TGTGCCAGCAGTTTATTGATAGGCAGGGGACCATCTGGAAACACCATATATTTT. Here the CDR3 is joined to the reference TRBV28 and TRBJ1-3 genes, and the full variable domain is: DVKVTQSSRYLVKRTGEKVFLECVQDMDHENMFWYRQDPGLGLRLIYFSYDVKMKEKGDIPEGYSVSREKKERFSLILESASTNQTSMYLCASSLLIGRGPSGNTIYFGEGSWLTVV.